A selection of T cell receptor beta chains follows, all from one sample in a study of blood T cell repertoires in COVID-19. Data came from immunoSEQ multiplex PCR; TCRdb stores just in-frame clones and leaves some out. The data show more than 140,000 clones, roughly 82% seen once. Sample: peripheral blood. These receptors all stem from a woman aged 45-65 years in a cohort sampled during active or convalescent COVID-19. Both conserved end residues are part of each CDR3. Fields, in order: J gene, V gene, D gene, clone size, CDR3 protein, CDR3 DNA. D genes are given only for firm matches. Clone size, where shown, is once, few, many, or a class for clones that have expanded.

j_gene: TRBJ1-2; v_gene: TRBV19; d_gene: -; abundance: -; CDR3aa: CASSTGPGYGYTF; CDR3nt: TGTGCCAGCTCAACAGGGCCGGGGTATGGCTACACCTTC
j_gene: TRBJ2-7; v_gene: TRBV5-1; d_gene: -; abundance: -; CDR3aa: CASSLQRNEQYF; CDR3nt: TGCGCCAGCAGCTTGCAGCGGAACGAGCAGTACTTC
j_gene: TRBJ1-6; v_gene: TRBV19; d_gene: -; abundance: few; CDR3aa: CASSTIWDTNSPLHF; CDR3nt: TGTGCCAGTAGCACAATTTGGGACACTAATTCACCCCTCCACTTT
j_gene: TRBJ1-2; v_gene: TRBV7-2; d_gene: -; abundance: -; CDR3aa: CASSPRGGANYGYTF; CDR3nt: TGTGCCAGCAGCCCCCGCGGAGGAGCTAACTATGGCTACACCTTC
j_gene: TRBJ1-2; v_gene: TRBV4-3; d_gene: TRBD1; abundance: -; CDR3aa: CASSRGFEDRGGYTF; CDR3nt: TGCGCCAGCAGCCGGGGGTTCGAGGACAGGGGTGGCTACACCTTC
j_gene: TRBJ1-1; v_gene: TRBV9; d_gene: -; abundance: -; CDR3aa: CASSVGTQGRTEAFF; CDR3nt: TGTGCCAGCAGCGTAGGGACCCAGGGGCGCACTGAAGCTTTCTTT
j_gene: TRBJ2-1; v_gene: TRBV20-1; d_gene: TRBD2; abundance: -; CDR3aa: CSASSKRGAPYNEQFF; CDR3nt: TGCAGTGCTAGTTCTAAGCGGGGGGCACCCTACAATGAGCAGTTCTTC
j_gene: TRBJ1-6; v_gene: TRBV5-1; d_gene: -; abundance: -; CDR3aa: CASSNQNNSPLHF; CDR3nt: TGCGCCAGCAGTAACCAGAATAATTCACCCCTCCACTTT
j_gene: TRBJ1-3; v_gene: TRBV18; d_gene: -; abundance: -; CDR3aa: CASSPQSSGNTIYF; CDR3nt: TGTGCCAGCTCACCACAGAGTTCTGGAAACACCATATATTTT
j_gene: TRBJ1-3; v_gene: TRBV4-1; d_gene: -; abundance: -; CDR3aa: CASSPIGQHSGNTIYF; CDR3nt: TGCGCCAGCAGCCCTATCGGACAGCACTCTGGAAACACCATATATTTT
j_gene: TRBJ1-1; v_gene: TRBV7-2; d_gene: -; abundance: -; CDR3aa: CASSLQEVAEAFF; CDR3nt: TGTGCCAGCAGTTTACAGGAGGTGGCTGAAGCTTTCTTT
j_gene: TRBJ2-3; v_gene: TRBV24-1; d_gene: -; abundance: -; CDR3aa: CATSDRSGATDTQYF; CDR3nt: TGTGCCACCAGTGATCGGAGCGGCGCGACAGATACGCAGTATTTT
j_gene: TRBJ2-1; v_gene: TRBV24-1; d_gene: -; abundance: -; CDR3aa: CATSDLAGTDYNEQFF; CDR3nt: TGTGCCACCAGTGATTTGGCGGGGACCGATTACAATGAGCAGTTCTTC
j_gene: TRBJ1-2; v_gene: TRBV4-3; d_gene: -; abundance: -; CDR3aa: CASSQLPGADGYTF; CDR3nt: TGCGCCAGCAGCCAACTGCCAGGGGCGGATGGCTACACCTTC
j_gene: TRBJ1-1; v_gene: TRBV30; d_gene: -; abundance: -; CDR3aa: CAWSAQMKAFF; CDR3nt: TGTGCCTGGAGTGCCCAGATGAAAGCTTTCTTT
j_gene: TRBJ2-5; v_gene: TRBV10-2; d_gene: TRBD2; abundance: once; CDR3aa: CASSESWSSGGPPYQETQYF; CDR3nt: TGCGCCAGCAGTGAGTCTTGGTCTAGCGGGGGCCCGCCGTACCAAGAGACCCAGTACTTC
j_gene: TRBJ1-6; v_gene: TRBV30; d_gene: -; abundance: -; CDR3aa: CAWGPNSPLHF; CDR3nt: TGTGCCTGGGGCCCGAATTCACCCCTCCACTTT
j_gene: TRBJ2-7; v_gene: TRBV11-1; d_gene: TRBD2; abundance: -; CDR3aa: CASSLNPSGGTYEQYF; CDR3nt: TGTGCCAGCAGCCTCAACCCTAGCGGGGGGACCTACGAGCAGTACTTC
j_gene: TRBJ1-3; v_gene: TRBV4-2; d_gene: -; abundance: -; CDR3aa: CASSHGRQGSGNTIYF; CDR3nt: TGTGCCAGCAGCCACGGCCGCCAGGGCTCTGGAAACACCATATATTTT
j_gene: TRBJ2-2; v_gene: TRBV29-1; d_gene: -; abundance: -; CDR3aa: CSVSFRSGELFF; CDR3nt: TGCAGCGTCTCCTTTCGGTCCGGGGAGCTGTTTTTT
j_gene: TRBJ2-2; v_gene: TRBV4-1; d_gene: TRBD2; abundance: -; CDR3aa: CASSQDWGGSYTGELFF; CDR3nt: TGCGCCAGCAGCCAAGATTGGGGCGGGAGCTACACCGGGGAGCTGTTTTTT
j_gene: TRBJ1-2; v_gene: TRBV7-9; d_gene: -; abundance: -; CDR3aa: CASSLGSYGYTF; CDR3nt: TGTGCCAGCAGCTTAGGGAGCTATGGCTACACCTTC
j_gene: TRBJ1-1; v_gene: TRBV4-1; d_gene: TRBD1; abundance: -; CDR3aa: CASSRWTGNTEAFF; CDR3nt: TGCGCCAGCAGCCGATGGACAGGGAACACTGAAGCTTTCTTT
j_gene: TRBJ2-1; v_gene: TRBV3-1/TRBV3-2; d_gene: TRBD1; abundance: -; CDR3aa: CASTLERPQGTDEQFF; CDR3nt: TGTGCCAGCACCCTTGAACGTCCACAGGGGACCGATGAGCAGTTCTTC
j_gene: TRBJ1-5; v_gene: TRBV7-9; d_gene: -; abundance: -; CDR3aa: CASPFPQGSQPQHF; CDR3nt: TGTGCCAGCCCATTCCCGCAGGGCAGTCAGCCCCAGCATTTT
j_gene: TRBJ2-5; v_gene: TRBV6-1; d_gene: TRBD1; abundance: -; CDR3aa: CASSERGQQETQYF; CDR3nt: TGTGCCAGCAGTGAACGGGGACAGCAAGAGACCCAGTACTTC
j_gene: TRBJ1-2; v_gene: TRBV30; d_gene: -; abundance: -; CDR3aa: CAWRRGRGYGYTF; CDR3nt: TGTGCCTGGAGGCGGGGGCGCGGCTATGGCTACACCTTC
j_gene: TRBJ2-7; v_gene: TRBV5-4; d_gene: TRBD2; abundance: -; CDR3aa: CAMEGGSLHEQYF; CDR3nt: TGTGCCATGGAGGGAGGGTCGCTCCACGAGCAGTACTTC
j_gene: TRBJ1-4; v_gene: TRBV19; d_gene: -; abundance: few; CDR3aa: CASSFRGSANEKLFF; CDR3nt: TGTGCCAGTAGCTTCAGGGGAAGCGCTAATGAAAAACTGTTTTTT
j_gene: TRBJ2-1; v_gene: TRBV7-9; d_gene: TRBD2; abundance: once; CDR3aa: CASSQGLAGWEFF; CDR3nt: TGTGCCAGCAGCCAGGGACTAGCGGGGTGGGAGTTCTTC
j_gene: TRBJ1-5; v_gene: TRBV3-1/TRBV3-2; d_gene: -; abundance: -; CDR3aa: CASSQERGGPRAQPQHF; CDR3nt: TGTGCCAGCAGCCAAGAGAGGGGGGGGCCGCGGGCTCAGCCCCAGCATTTT
j_gene: TRBJ2-7; v_gene: TRBV6-5; d_gene: -; abundance: -; CDR3aa: CASLGDEQYF; CDR3nt: TGTGCCAGCTTGGGAGACGAGCAGTACTTC
j_gene: TRBJ2-1; v_gene: TRBV6-1; d_gene: TRBD2; abundance: -; CDR3aa: CASSEATQRGVYNEQFF; CDR3nt: TGTGCCAGCAGTGAAGCGACTCAGCGGGGGGTTTACAATGAGCAGTTCTTC
j_gene: TRBJ2-2; v_gene: TRBV28; d_gene: TRBD2; abundance: -; CDR3aa: CASSTHSGGARELFF; CDR3nt: TGTGCCAGCAGTACGCATTCGGGGGGGGCAAGGGAGCTGTTTTTT
j_gene: TRBJ2-1; v_gene: TRBV19; d_gene: TRBD1; abundance: medium-sized; CDR3aa: CASTSTGWNEQFF; CDR3nt: TGTGCCAGTACCTCGACAGGGTGGAATGAGCAGTTCTTC
j_gene: TRBJ1-6; v_gene: TRBV27; d_gene: -; abundance: -; CDR3aa: CASSLWAGAGASPLHF; CDR3nt: TGTGCCAGCAGTTTATGGGCCGGGGCGGGGGCATCACCCCTCCACTTT
j_gene: TRBJ1-4; v_gene: TRBV19; d_gene: -; abundance: -; CDR3aa: CASSTLTDPPRRGATNEKLFF; CDR3nt: TGTGCCAGTAGTACACTGACTGACCCACCGAGGAGAGGAGCAACTAATGAAAAACTGTTTTTT
j_gene: TRBJ2-5; v_gene: TRBV5-1; d_gene: TRBD1; abundance: -; CDR3aa: CASSLAPTGQGGETQYF; CDR3nt: TGCGCCAGCAGCTTGGCGCCCACGGGACAGGGGGGAGAGACCCAGTACTTC
j_gene: TRBJ2-2; v_gene: TRBV10-3; d_gene: TRBD1; abundance: -; CDR3aa: CAIRPGQGTNTGELFF; CDR3nt: TGTGCCATCAGACCCGGACAGGGGACCAACACCGGGGAGCTGTTTTTT
j_gene: TRBJ1-1; v_gene: TRBV3-1/TRBV3-2; d_gene: TRBD1; abundance: -; CDR3aa: CASSQHTRTGDTEAFF; CDR3nt: TGTGCCAGCAGCCAACACACAAGGACAGGGGATACTGAAGCTTTCTTT